These 7 T cell receptor beta chains share one sample of origin, sequenced in a study of T cell repertoires in cytomegalovirus infection. A single record per CDR3 protein comes from TCRdb applying MiXCR to the reads. Among some 200,000 distinct CDR3 sequences listed, around two fifths were seen once. For these TCRs, the target antigens are not known. The specimen comprised CD8+ T cells from cultured PBMCs, sampled from culture after CMV antigen stimulation. Receptors originate from a human donor in good health (CMV status not recorded). Some clones in this sample may be carry-over from other donors' samples.

The chain employs TRBV10-3 and TRBJ2-7; 8 bases are shared with TRBD1. Germline CDR1 reads ENHRY; CDR2 reads SYGVKD. This CDR3 spans 14 amino acids. V trimming: 6 bases; J trimming: 0 bases; junction bases outside the gene matches: 4. CDR3 DNA: TGTGCCATCAGAGGACAGGGCTCCTCCTACGAGCAGTACTTC. Translation: CAIRGQGSSYEQYF.

V is TRBV14 and J is TRBJ2-7; tentatively, D is TRBD2 (5 bases). This CDR3 spans 13 amino acids. Germline CDR1 is SGHDN and CDR2 is FVKESK. V lost 4 bases and J lost 3, with 10 bases in between. The CDR3 loop is CASSPGSLYEQYF. The CDR3 DNA reads as TGTGCCAGCAGCCCGGGGAGCCTCTACGAGCAGTACTTC.

Written as DNA, the CDR3 is TGTGCCACCTCCTTAGGGTCGGGGGGCACTGAAGCTTTCTTT. It is translated as CATSLGSGGTEAFF. The chain uses TRBV6-5 and TRBJ1-1, with TRBD1 as a possible D gene (5 bases). This CDR3 spans 14 amino acids. V shed 10 bases and J shed 4 bases, with 19 bases lying between them. Germline-derived CDR1 and CDR2 are MNHEY and SVGAGI.

J is TRBJ1-5 and V is TRBV5-6, with TRBD1 as a possible D gene (5 bases). The CDR3 has 14 residues. V was pared by 3 bases and J by 9 bases, with 16 bases between. Per the germline V gene, CDR1 is SGHDT and CDR2 is YYEEEE. CDR3 in amino acids: CASSWGGDWAPQHF. CDR3 in DNA: TGTGCCAGCAGCTGGGGCGGGGACTGGGCGCCCCAGCATTTT.

The J gene is TRBJ2-7, the V gene TRBV5-6; 7 bases line up with TRBD2. Germline V gives CDR1 SGHDT, CDR2 YYEEEE. The CDR3 has 16 amino acids. V gave up 0 bases and J gave up 0 bases; unmatched junction bases: 6. The CDR3 nucleotides read TGTGCCAGCAGCTTGGCGGTGGGACTAAACTCCTACGAGCAGTACTTC. This encodes CASSLAVGLNSYEQYF.

The V gene is TRBV5-4, the J gene TRBJ1-1, with D unclear. Per the germline V gene, CDR1 is SGHNT and CDR2 is YYREEE (reference sequence). The CDR3 has 16 residues. V was pared by 0 bases and J by 4 bases, with 16 bases between. CDR3 coding DNA: TGTGCCAGCAGCTTGGTGGCTCCGGGGTCTGGCACTGAAGCTTTCTTT. Translated: CASSLVAPGSGTEAFF. Looking up the rest from reference TRBV5-4 and TRBJ1-1 gives the full variable domain: ETGVTQSPTHLIKTRGQQVTLRCSSQSGHNTVSWYQQALGQGPQFIFQYYREEENGRGNFPPRFSGLQFPNYSSELNVNALELDDSALYLCASSLVAPGSGTEAFFGQGTRLTVV.

This clonotype appeared a few times. V and J are TRBV4-1 and TRBJ1-4; a possible D gene is TRBD1 (5 bases). This CDR3 is 14 amino acids long. Trimming shortened V by 0 bases and J by 10 bases, and 12 bases separated the two germline ends. The germline V gene has CDR1 MGHRA and CDR2 YSYEKL. The CDR3 loop reads CASSQDAYRRKLFF. The CDR3 DNA reads as TGCGCCAGCAGCCAAGACGCCTACAGGAGAAAACTGTTTTTT.